This record covers a single T cell receptor beta chain. The table came from immunoSEQ multiplex PCR; TCRdb's copy has only in-frame clones and leaves some out. The profile shows 35,000 to 45,000 clones, over 60% of them singletons. These data are taken from a study of T cell responses to AZD1222 COVID-19 vaccine. This receptor was identified in an adult in good health. Sequenced here: peripheral blood, sampled on day 0 of AZD1222 vaccination.

CDR3 residues: CASSPWGQETQETQYF. In DNA form, the CDR3 reads TGTGCCAGCAGCCCCTGGGGACAGGAGACACAAGAGACCCAGTACTTC. The rearrangement joins TRBV7-9 to TRBJ2-5, with TRBD1 matching 8 bases. The CDR3 runs 16 residues. The V gene end was trimmed by 5 bases and the J gene end by 2 bases; junction bases not matched to a gene: 10. In germline, CDR1 is SEHNR, CDR2 FQNEAQ (reference sequence).